Each of the 21 T cell receptor beta chains below was sequenced from the same sample in a study of cytomegalovirus exposure and HLA in healthy donors. The PCR used 60 Vbeta and 13 Jbeta primers. TCRdb keeps only in-frame clones here, not all; method: immunoSEQ multiplex PCR. The top ten clones hold roughly 1.9% of a sample with 150,000 to 200,000 clones, about 75% of them seen once. Material for sequencing was PBMCs. These receptors all stem from a female donor in good health and CMV-seronegative.

The V and J genes are TRBV13 and TRBJ2-1; TRBD2 aligns across 7 bases. CDR3 length: 14 residues. The V segment lost 5 bases and the J segment 3 bases; nucleotides outside the gene matches: 4. CDR1 and CDR2 (germline): PRHDT, FYEKMQ (reference sequence). The CDR3 loop reads CASSRGRGYNEQFF. CDR3 in DNA: TGTGCCAGCAGCCGGGGGAGGGGCTACAATGAGCAGTTCTTC.

The CDR3 region is CASSIDGQFYGYTF. The CDR3 DNA sequence: TGTGCCAGTAGTATAGATGGACAGTTCTATGGCTACACCTTC. V is TRBV19 and J is TRBJ1-2; TRBD1 might be the D (6 bases). CDR3 size: 14 residues. Germline V gives CDR1 LNHDA, CDR2 SQIVND (reference sequence). V was cut by 0 bases and J by 4 bases, with 9 bases left in between.

There are a few counts of this clone. The chain recombines TRBV2 with TRBJ1-2; the D is unclear. Trimming cost V 6 bases and J 0 bases, with 20 bases left between them. CDR1 is SNHLY, CDR2 FYNNEI, per germline. This CDR3 has 17 amino acids. CDR3: CASSPQRPGYTNYGYTF. For the CDR3, the DNA is TGTGCCAGCAGCCCCCAAAGGCCGGGGTACACTAACTATGGCTACACCTTC.

This chain links TRBV27 with TRBJ1-3, with no clear D. The J call may be wrong; the DNA end is better matched by TRBJ2-2. This CDR3 region has 12 residues. The V gene's germline CDR1 is MNHEY and CDR2 SMNVEV (reference sequence). The chain's CDR3 is CASSLVGGELFF. CDR3 coding DNA: TGTGCCAGCAGTTTAGTTGGCGGGGAGCTGTTTTTT.

The V and J genes are TRBV5-6 and TRBJ2-3; 7 bases match TRBD2. The CDR3 totals 16 residues. V shed 0 bases, J shed 5 bases, and the junction held 9 bases outside the gene matches. In germline, CDR1 is SGHDT, CDR2 YYEEEE. CDR3 sequence: CASSLAREWGEDTQYF. The CDR3 DNA sequence: TGTGCCAGCAGCTTGGCGCGGGAGTGGGGGGAAGATACGCAGTATTTT. Drawing the rest from reference TRBV5-6 and TRBJ2-3, the complete variable domain is DAGVTQSPTHLIKTRGQQVTLRCSPKSGHDTVSWYQQALGQGPQFIFQYYEEEERQRGNFPDRFSGHQFPNYSSELNVNALLLGDSALYLCASSLAREWGEDTQYFGPGTRLTVL.

The chain carries TRBV11-2 and TRBJ2-7; the match to TRBD2 covers 7 bases. This CDR3 region has 15 residues. The germline CDR1 and CDR2 sequences are SGHAT and FQNNGV. V trimming: 1 base; J trimming: 4 bases; junction bases outside the gene matches: 7. This chain's CDR3 is CASSLGAGEGYEQYF. DNA of the CDR3: TGTGCCAGCAGCTTAGGGGCGGGGGAGGGATACGAGCAGTACTTC.

The J gene is TRBJ1-1, the V gene TRBV19, with TRBD1 matching over 9 bases. Germline lookup yields CDR1 LNHDA and CDR2 SQIVND (reference sequence). V shed 6 bases and J 5 bases; nucleotides not matched to a gene: 7. CDR3 length: 14 residues. CDR3 nucleotides: TGTGCCAGTAGCTTGACAGGGGGTGGGACTGAAGCTTTCTTT. Translating it yields CASSLTGGGTEAFF.

The J gene is TRBJ1-2, the V gene TRBV5-6; no definite D call. Germline V gives CDR1 SGHDT, CDR2 YYEEEE. Trimming pared 4 bases from V and 6 bases from J, leaving 7 bases between. The CDR3 has 11 amino acids. CDR3 region: CASSRLHGYTF. CDR3 nucleotide sequence: TGTGCCAGCAGCCGACTCCATGGCTACACCTTC. Full variable domain (missing parts from reference TRBV5-6 and TRBJ1-2): DAGVTQSPTHLIKTRGQQVTLRCSPKSGHDTVSWYQQALGQGPQFIFQYYEEEERQRGNFPDRFSGHQFPNYSSELNVNALLLGDSALYLCASSRLHGYTFGSGTRLTVV.

The chain recombines TRBV28 with TRBJ1-2; no reliable D call. The V gene lost 10 bases and the J gene lost 5 bases, with 17 bases spanning the gap. CDR3 length equals 13 residues. From germline, CDR1 is MDHEN and CDR2 SYDVKM. The CDR3 here is CATSLASGYGYTF. CDR3 nucleotide sequence: TGTGCCACCTCTTTGGCCAGCGGATATGGCTACACCTTC.

The chain couples TRBV18 to TRBJ1-1; D might be TRBD1 (6 bases). Germline values: CDR1 KGHSH, CDR2 LQKENI. The length of the CDR3 is 14 residues. V gave up 4 bases and J gave up 6 bases, with 15 bases separating them. CDR3: CASSREGGASEAFF. The CDR3 nucleotides read TGTGCCAGCTCACGGGAGGGGGGGGCATCTGAAGCTTTCTTT.

A single count supports this clone. V is TRBV30 and J is TRBJ1-2, with D possibly being TRBD1 (5 bases). Trimming pared 5 bases from V and 8 bases from J, leaving 15 bases between. The CDR3 contains 12 residues. Germline V lookup: CDR1 GTSNPN, CDR2 SVGIG (reference sequence). This chain's CDR3 is CAWSGLPSGYTF. As DNA, the CDR3 is TGTGCCTGGTCGGGACTCCCGAGCGGCTACACCTTC.

The genes are TRBV6-6 and TRBJ1-1; D unclear. Trimming took 7 bases from V and 6 from J, leaving 12 bases between them. Germline values: CDR1 MNHNY, CDR2 SVGAGI (reference sequence). The CDR3 totals 12 residues. This CDR3 reads CASTDIGAEAFF. The CDR3 DNA follows: TGTGCCAGCACCGACATAGGTGCTGAAGCTTTCTTT.

This clone was detected only a few times. The chain links TRBV30 to TRBJ2-2; 8 nucleotides align to TRBD2. The germline CDR1 and CDR2 sequences are GTSNPN and SVGIG (reference sequence). V dropped 2 bases and J dropped 3; count of bases not matched to a gene: 8. This CDR3 has 16 residues. The CDR3: CAWSLAWRGDTGELFF. The CDR3 DNA follows: TGTGCCTGGAGTCTAGCATGGCGGGGGGACACCGGGGAGCTGTTTTTT.

This clone came up a few times. The chain has TRBV30 and TRBJ1-1, with a tentative D call TRBD1 (5 bases). V lost 4 bases and J lost 1, with 13 bases in between. There are 14 residues in the CDR3. The germline gives CDR1 GTSNPN, CDR2 SVGIG (reference sequence). The CDR3 bases are TGTGCCTGGACTACCAACGGGGGGAACACTGAAGCTTTCTTT. Protein sequence: CAWTTNGGNTEAFF.

This clone has more than one count but fewer than ten. J is TRBJ1-2 and V is TRBV19, with TRBD1 as a possible D gene (6 bases). The CDR3 covers 14 residues. CDR1 and CDR2 (germline): LNHDA, SQIVND (reference sequence). V was clipped by 4 bases and J by 1 base, with 10 bases between them. This CDR3 reads CASSKDSLNYGYTF. For the CDR3, the DNA is TGTGCCAGTAGTAAGGACAGCCTTAACTATGGCTACACCTTC.

This clone was found once. The rearrangement links TRBV7-2 to TRBJ2-2, with a possible D match to TRBD1 (6 bases). The CDR3 contains 16 residues. V was shortened by 6 bases and J by 6 bases, with 20 bases between the two germline ends. Germline CDR1 and CDR2: SGHTA and FQGNSA. CDR3 amino acids: CASRKESISGAGELFF. DNA for the CDR3: TGTGCCAGCAGAAAAGAGAGTATCTCAGGGGCCGGGGAGCTGTTTTTT.

This sequence joins TRBV9 and TRBJ1-4; D may be TRBD1 (6 bases). Germline V gene lookup returns CDR1 SGDLS and CDR2 YYNGEE. This CDR3 is 14 amino acids long. The V end was cut by 3 bases, the J end by 5 bases, with 11 bases between. The CDR3 sequence: CASSEDRPNEKLFF. For the CDR3, the DNA is TGTGCCAGCAGCGAGGACAGACCAAATGAAAAACTGTTTTTT.

The chain is built from TRBV7-8 and TRBJ1-4; unclear D gene. V lost 2 bases, J lost 8 bases, and 12 bases lay in between. The CDR3 runs to 14 residues. The V gene's germline CDR1 is SGHVS and CDR2 FQNEAQ. The CDR3 loop reads CASSLRRVGEKLFF. CDR3 sequence (DNA): TGTGCCAGCAGCTTAAGGAGGGTCGGGGAAAAACTGTTTTTT. The full variable domain, its missing parts supplied by reference TRBV7-8 and TRBJ1-4, is GAGVSQSPRYKVAKRGQDVALRCDPISGHVSLFWYQQALGQGPEFLTYFQNEAQLDKSGLPSDRFFAERPEGSVSTLKIQRTQQEDSAVYLCASSLRRVGEKLFFGSGTQLSVL.

This chain joins TRBV2 and TRBJ2-3, with 8 bases aligning to TRBD2. The CDR3 loop spans 15 amino acids. Unmatched junction bases numbered 4, after V lost 3 bases and J lost 2 bases. Germline CDR1 is SNHLY and CDR2 is FYNNEI. CDR3 amino acids: CASSDRTSSTDTQYF. The CDR3 DNA reads as TGTGCCAGCAGTGACAGGACTAGCTCCACAGATACGCAGTATTTT.

The V call is TRBV19, the J call TRBJ1-5; D is perhaps TRBD1 (6 bases). This CDR3 is built from 18 residues. CDR1 LNHDA and CDR2 SQIVND come from the germline V gene (reference sequence). V shed 0 bases and J shed 0 bases, with 15 bases lying between them. CDR3 sequence reads: CASSIEVDRLYSNQPQHF. Here the CDR3 DNA reads TGTGCCAGTAGTATAGAAGTCGACAGGCTTTATAGCAATCAGCCCCAGCATTTT.

The gene calls are TRBV5-6 and TRBJ2-3; the D gene is possibly TRBD1 (6 bases). The germline CDR1 and CDR2 sequences are SGHDT and YYEEEE. V shed 1 base and J shed 3 bases, with 6 bases lying between them. This CDR3 region has 13 residues. The CDR3 sequence: CASSLRGTDTQYF. The CDR3 nucleotides are TGTGCCAGCAGCTTGAGGGGGACAGATACGCAGTATTTT.